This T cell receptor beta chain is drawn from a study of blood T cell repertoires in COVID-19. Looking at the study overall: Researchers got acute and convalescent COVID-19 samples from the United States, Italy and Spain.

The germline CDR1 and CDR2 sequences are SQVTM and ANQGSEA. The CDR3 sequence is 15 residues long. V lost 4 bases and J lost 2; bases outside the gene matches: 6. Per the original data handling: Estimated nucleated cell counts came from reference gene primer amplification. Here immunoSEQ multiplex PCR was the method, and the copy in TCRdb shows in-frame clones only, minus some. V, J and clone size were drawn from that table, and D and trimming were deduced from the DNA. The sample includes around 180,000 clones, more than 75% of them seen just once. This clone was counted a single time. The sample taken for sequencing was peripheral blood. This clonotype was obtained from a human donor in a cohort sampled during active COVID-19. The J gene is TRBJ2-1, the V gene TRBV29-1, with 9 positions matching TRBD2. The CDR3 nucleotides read TGCAGCGTTGTCGTAGCGGGGGAGGCCTACAATGAGCAGTTCTTC. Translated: CSVVVAGEAYNEQFF.